Below are 31 T cell receptor beta chains sequenced from a single sample in a study of PD-L1 blockade in urothelial cancer. Stated time point: pretreatment peripheral blood. Sequencing was performed with immunoSEQ multiplex PCR; in TCRdb, only in-frame clones are kept and a portion is missing. The repertoire holds tens of thousands of clones, with 85% as singletons. Sequenced material: PBMCs, taken around atezolizumab (anti-PD-L1) treatment. Receptors were obtained from an older man with urothelial cancer.

This chain joins TRBV18 and TRBJ1-2, with TRBD1 as a possible D gene (6 bases). Germline V gene data show CDR1 as KGHSH and CDR2 as LQKENI. The CDR3 extends over 20 amino acids. Between the trimmed V and J ends, which lost 3 bases and 1 base, there was a span of 27 bases. The DNA for the CDR3 is TGTGCCAGCTCACCCCGGGCCAACTACATCACAGGGCCAAATAACTATGGCTACACCTTC. As protein: CASSPRANYITGPNNYGYTF. Full variable domain (rest looked up from reference TRBV18 and TRBJ1-2): NAGVMQNPRHLVRRRGQEARLRCSPMKGHSHVYWYRQLPEEGLKFMVYLQKENIIDESGMPKERFSAEFPKEGPSILRIQQVVRGDSAAYFCASSPRANYITGPNNYGYTFGSGTRLTVV.

The gene calls are TRBV27 and TRBJ2-2, with a possible D match to TRBD2 (6 bases). Trimming stripped 6 bases from V and 0 bases from J, with 11 bases between. The CDR3 has 15 residues. The germline CDR1 and CDR2 sequences are MNHEY and SMNVEV (reference sequence). The CDR3 nucleotides are TGTGCCAGCAGCCGCCCGGGGGCGAACACCGGGGAGCTGTTTTTT. Translating it yields CASSRPGANTGELFF.

The chain couples TRBV18 to TRBJ2-7; TRBD2 matches 11 bases. The V segment lost 5 bases and the J segment 5 bases; nucleotides outside the gene matches: 8. This CDR3 is built from 15 residues. Germline CDR1 is KGHSH and CDR2 is LQKENI. For the CDR3, the DNA is TGTGCCAGCTCAAGACTAGCGGGAACTGAAAACGAGCAGTACTTC. It codes for CASSRLAGTENEQYF.

V is TRBV5-1 and J is TRBJ2-7; TRBD2 agrees at 9 bases. After removal of 0 bases from V and 6 bases from J, the junction contained 10 bases not matched to a gene. Per germline, CDR1 SGHRS and CDR2 YFSETQ. The CDR3 runs 16 residues. In nucleotides, the CDR3 is TGCGCCAGCAGCTTGGATCTAGCGGGAACGGCCACCGAGCAGTACTTC. Translated: CASSLDLAGTATEQYF. Complete variable domain (other parts from reference TRBV5-1 and TRBJ2-7): KAGVTQTPRYLIKTRGQQVTLSCSPISGHRSVSWYQQTPGQGLQFLFEYFSETQRNKGNFPGRFSGRQFSNSRSEMNVSTLELGDSALYLCASSLDLAGTATEQYFGPGTRLTVT.

This chain connects TRBV27 to TRBJ1-2, with 9 bases identical to TRBD1. This CDR3 contains 14 residues. CDR1 MNHEY and CDR2 SMNVEV come from the germline V gene (reference sequence). With 8 bases clipped from V and 3 bases from J, the junction kept 7 bases outside the gene matches. CDR3 bases: TGTGCCAGCGACCCACAGGGGGCCCACTATGGCTACACCTTC. Amino acids: CASDPQGAHYGYTF.

The rearrangement joins TRBV19 to TRBJ1-2, with D possibly being TRBD1 (5 bases). The CDR3 has 13 residues. Trimming took off 9 bases at V and 4 bases at J, with 15 bases between the two ends. CDR1 is LNHDA and CDR2 is SQIVND in the germline V gene (reference sequence). The CDR3 here is CASPPGGGYGYTF. CDR3 DNA sequence: TGTGCCAGCCCCCCGGGGGGTGGCTATGGCTACACCTTC.

Turning to this clone: The CDR3 end shows no conserved phenylalanine or tryptophan, and so a read error is likely. The DNA is left out, because the CDR3 cannot be placed on it with certainty; the CDR3 is given as TCRdb lists it. This chain connects TRBV4-3 to TRBJ2-7; the D segment call TRBD2 is taken from the table without a DNA check. Germline loops: CDR1 LGHNA, CDR2 YSLEER. The CDR3 spans 9 residues, counting both ends. The CDR3 sequence: CASSLPPVY.

This clone showed up just a few times. The gene calls are TRBV10-1 and TRBJ2-2, with no clear D. Trimming shortened V by 2 bases and J by 5 bases, and 6 bases separated the two germline ends. Germline CDR1 and CDR2: WNHNN and SYGVQD (reference sequence). The CDR3 length is 13 residues. In DNA form, the CDR3 reads TGCGCCAGCAGTGAGCGAGATACCGGGGAGCTGTTTTTT. As protein: CASSERDTGELFF.

The V call is TRBV4-1, the J call TRBJ2-3, with 8 bases matching TRBD1. This CDR3 region has 15 residues. The V gene's germline CDR1 is MGHRA and CDR2 YSYEKL. With V trimmed by 4 bases and J by 4 bases, 7 bases remained unmatched. The chain's CDR3 is CASSLQGANADTQYF. For the CDR3, the DNA is TGCGCCAGCAGCCTTCAGGGGGCCAACGCAGATACGCAGTATTTT.

The V call is TRBV7-9, the J call TRBJ2-3, with 8 bases fitting TRBD2. Germline V lookup: CDR1 SEHNR, CDR2 FQNEAQ (reference sequence). J gave up 6 bases and V 1 base, and 15 bases lay outside the gene matches. The CDR3 covers 18 residues. This CDR3 is CASSLGPASGLLYDTQYF. CDR3 bases: TGTGCCAGCAGCTTAGGGCCGGCTAGCGGGCTATTATATGATACGCAGTATTTT.

This clone has just a few counts. V usage is TRBV5-1 and J usage is TRBJ2-1; tentative D call: TRBD2 (6 bases). V was pared by 1 base and J by 0 bases, with 11 bases between. Germline values: CDR1 SGHRS, CDR2 YFSETQ. The CDR3 has 16 residues. CDR3 residues: CASSLSVGGSYNEQFF. CDR3 DNA: TGCGCCAGCAGCTTGTCCGTCGGGGGCTCCTACAATGAGCAGTTCTTC.

J is TRBJ2-1 and V is TRBV28; D perhaps matches TRBD1 (5 bases). This CDR3 spans 15 amino acids. Between the trimmed V and J ends, which lost 3 bases and 0 bases, there was a span of 9 bases. Germline V gene data show CDR1 as MDHEN and CDR2 as SYDVKM. CDR3 sequence: CASSFVGVSYNEQFF. The CDR3 coding sequence is TGTGCCAGCAGTTTTGTAGGGGTCTCCTACAATGAGCAGTTCTTC.

The V call is TRBV18, the J call TRBJ2-3, with unresolved D. The V and J ends lost 1 base and 4 bases respectively, with 9 bases between them. Germline assignment: CDR1 KGHSH and CDR2 LQKENI. The CDR3 runs to 14 residues. The CDR3 loop reads CASSPLPGPDTQYF. As DNA, the CDR3 is TGTGCCAGCTCACCACTTCCAGGCCCAGATACGCAGTATTTT.

The chain links TRBV11-3 to TRBJ2-2, with 10 bases lining up with TRBD1. V dropped 3 bases and J dropped 3; count of bases not matched to a gene: 1. The V gene's germline CDR1 is SGHNT and CDR2 YENEEA. The CDR3 is 15 amino acids. For the CDR3, the DNA is TGTGCCAGCAGCTTCGGACAGGGGGACACCGGGGAGCTGTTTTTT. It encodes CASSFGQGDTGELFF. Variable domain in full (rest from reference TRBV11-3 and TRBJ2-2): EAGVVQSPRYKIIEKKQPVAFWCNPISGHNTLYWYLQNLGQGPELLIRYENEEAVDDSQLPKDRFSAERLKGVDSTLKIQPAELGDSAVYLCASSFGQGDTGELFFGEGSRLTVL.

This chain joins TRBV25-1 and TRBJ2-2, with 10 nucleotides matching TRBD1. J lost 2 bases, V lost 4 bases, and 4 bases had no gene match. CDR3 length equals 16 residues. Germline loops: CDR1 MGHDK, CDR2 SYGVNS. The CDR3 sequence: CASSGWTGGNTGELFF. The CDR3 DNA reads TGTGCCAGCAGTGGGTGGACAGGGGGAAACACCGGGGAGCTGTTTTTT.

This clone was counted a single time. This sequence joins TRBV5-1 and TRBJ2-2; a possible D gene is TRBD1 (6 bases). The V gene lost 3 bases and the J gene lost 8 bases, with 14 bases spanning the gap. The CDR3 has 14 residues. Germline assignment: CDR1 SGHRS and CDR2 YFSETQ. CDR3: CASSSGAAGGELFF. The CDR3 DNA follows: TGCGCCAGCAGCTCAGGGGCCGCAGGGGGGGAGCTGTTTTTT.

V usage is TRBV7-9 and J usage is TRBJ1-2; D is ambiguous. V lost 3 bases, J lost 4 bases, and 12 bases lay in between. Germline V gene data show CDR1 as SEHNR and CDR2 as FQNEAQ (reference sequence). This CDR3 contains 14 residues. CDR3 sequence reads: CASSFPPLAYGYTF. The CDR3 region has the DNA TGTGCCAGCAGCTTCCCCCCTTTAGCCTATGGCTACACCTTC.

The rearrangement links TRBV7-9 to TRBJ1-4, with 7 bases aligning to TRBD1. The V and J ends lost 2 bases and 8 bases, in that order; junction bases with no gene match: 14. The V gene's germline CDR1 is SEHNR and CDR2 FQNEAQ (reference sequence). The CDR3 totals 17 residues. CDR3: CASSLRRGQGVGEKLFF. CDR3 sequence (DNA): TGTGCCAGCAGCTTAAGGAGGGGGCAGGGAGTTGGCGAAAAACTGTTTTTT.

This clone was counted a single time. Different DNA sequences within this sample yield the same CDR3. The chain is built from TRBV18 and TRBJ2-2; no definite D call. The CDR3 covers 14 residues. The V end lost 2 bases, the J end lost 0 bases, and 4 bases lay between the germline ends. From germline, CDR1 is KGHSH and CDR2 LQKENI. In nucleotides, the CDR3 is TGTGCCAGCTCACCAGCGGCGAACACCGGGGAGCTGTTTTTT. Translation: CASSPAANTGELFF.

J is TRBJ2-3 and V is TRBV11-2, with 9 nucleotides matching TRBD2. The CDR3 has 16 amino acids. The germline V gene has CDR1 SGHAT and CDR2 FQNNGV. V trimming: 4 bases; J trimming: 4 bases; junction bases outside the gene matches: 9. CDR3: CASSSLGSGSADTQYF. The CDR3 coding sequence is TGTGCCAGCAGCTCCCTCGGTAGCGGGAGTGCAGATACGCAGTATTTT.

This clone occurred once. The rearrangement uses TRBV28 and TRBJ1-4; 8 nucleotides match TRBD1. The V segment lost 5 bases and the J segment 7 bases; nucleotides outside the gene matches: 9. This CDR3 has 15 residues. From germline, CDR1 is MDHEN and CDR2 SYDVKM. The CDR3 loop is CASSTRTGLIEKLFF. CDR3 in DNA: TGTGCCAGCAGTACCCGGACAGGGCTGATTGAAAAACTGTTTTTT.

The gene calls are TRBV21-1 and TRBJ1-1. TRBV21-1 is a listed pseudogene. CDR3 length equals 14 residues. For the CDR3, the DNA is TGTGCCAGCAGCAAAGGTTGCGGGGCCACTGAAGCTTTCTTT. This codes for CASSKGCGATEAFF.

The gene calls are TRBV9 and TRBJ1-1, with 9 positions matching TRBD1. V lost 0 bases to trimming and J lost 5 bases; unmatched junction nucleotides: 17. This CDR3 spans 19 amino acids. Germline V CDR1 and CDR2: SGDLS, YYNGEE. Here the CDR3 reads CASSVGWGQGAGGGTEAFF. Here the CDR3 DNA reads TGTGCCAGCAGCGTAGGATGGGGACAGGGAGCAGGAGGAGGGACTGAAGCTTTCTTT.

The genes are TRBV28 and TRBJ1-2; 10 bases are a match to TRBD1. CDR3 size: 16 residues. J gave up 4 bases and V 6 bases, and 11 bases lay outside the gene matches. Germline CDR1 is MDHEN and CDR2 is SYDVKM. CDR3 nucleotides: TGTGCCAGCAGCCGGGACAGGGGTTCTCTTGGCTATGGCTACACCTTC. Translated, it gives CASSRDRGSLGYGYTF.

The CDR3 nucleotides are TGTGCCAGCACCTGGGGGCTAGGGGCCAACATTCAGTACTTC. Its protein is CASTWGLGANIQYF. This chain uses TRBV5-6 with TRBJ2-4; maybe TRBD1 (6 bases). Germline lookup yields CDR1 SGHDT and CDR2 YYEEEE. CDR3 length: 14 residues. The V end was cut by 6 bases, the J end by 7 bases, with 17 bases between.

The chain uses TRBV10-3 and TRBJ2-7, with D uncertain. The CDR3 loop spans 14 amino acids. The germline V gene has CDR1 ENHRY and CDR2 SYGVKD. V gave up 1 base and J gave up 1 base, with 8 bases separating them. CDR3 DNA sequence: TGTGCCATCAGTGAGTTCACTGAATCCTACGAGCAGTACTTC. Translation: CAISEFTESYEQYF.

The chain joins TRBV7-9 to TRBJ2-3; perhaps TRBD2 as D (6 bases). V lost 3 bases to trimming and J lost 2 bases, with 15 bases between them. Looked up from germline, CDR1 is SEHNR and CDR2 is FQNEAQ (reference sequence). This CDR3 has 16 residues. This CDR3 is CASSLGVAVDTDTQYF. CDR3 DNA sequence: TGTGCCAGCAGCTTGGGGGTAGCGGTAGACACAGATACGCAGTATTTT.

The chain employs TRBV4-3 and TRBJ2-7, with a tentative D call TRBD2 (6 bases). CDR3 length: 15 amino acids. V shed 0 bases and J shed 1 base, with 10 bases lying between them. Germline-derived CDR1 and CDR2 are LGHNA and YSLEER. The CDR3 bases are TGCGCCAGCAGCCAAGAGAGTAGCGGATCCTACGAGCAGTACTTC. Protein sequence: CASSQESSGSYEQYF.

This clone has more than one count but fewer than ten. The chain employs TRBV6-1 and TRBJ1-2; 8 nucleotides line up with TRBD1. Germline CDR1 reads MNHNS; CDR2 reads SASEGT. The V segment lost 6 bases and the J segment 3 bases; nucleotides outside the gene matches: 3. CDR3 length: 13 amino acids. The DNA of the CDR3 is TGTGCCAGCAGAGAACAGGGGGACTATGGCTACACCTTC. Its protein product is CASREQGDYGYTF.

The chain is built from TRBV2 and TRBJ1-2; TRBD1 matches at 7 bases. The CDR3 loop spans 14 amino acids. Per the germline V gene, CDR1 is SNHLY and CDR2 is FYNNEI. Trimming took 2 bases from V and 2 from J; bases not matched to a gene: 2. This chain's CDR3 is CASSETGVNYGYTF. The CDR3 DNA sequence: TGTGCCAGCAGTGAAACAGGGGTAAACTATGGCTACACCTTC.

The CDR3 is CASSIRLAGGYNEQFF. CDR3 in DNA: TGTGCCAGTAGTATTCGACTAGCGGGAGGGTACAATGAGCAGTTCTTC. The V gene is TRBV19, the J gene TRBJ2-1, with 14 bases aligning to TRBD2. V shed 3 bases and J 4 bases; nucleotides not matched to a gene: 2. Germline V gene lookup returns CDR1 LNHDA and CDR2 SQIVND (reference sequence). This CDR3 comprises 16 residues.